Below, one T cell receptor (beta chain) is given with its context. The data are from a study of blood T cell repertoires in COVID-19. The overall study: Sites in the United States, Italy and Spain provided acute and convalescent COVID-19 samples. From T cells, B-cell-depleted T cells, or PBMCs came the material, which was cDNA or gDNA.

CDR1 is LGHNA and CDR2 is YNFKEQ in the germline V gene. This CDR3 contains 18 residues. With 0 bases clipped from V and 7 bases from J, the junction kept 8 bases outside the gene matches. Per the original methods: Reference gene primer amplification gave estimated nucleated cell counts. Data came from immunoSEQ multiplex PCR; TCRdb stores just in-frame clones and leaves some out. That table supplies the V and J calls and clone size; D and trimming were determined from the DNA. The data show 45,000 to 65,000 clones, about 82% seen once. Sequencing was performed on peripheral blood. The rearrangement links TRBV4-2 to TRBJ2-1; 14 nucleotides match TRBD2. This clonotype was obtained from a man of 80 years or more with active COVID-19. CDR3 bases: TGTGCCAGCAGCCAAGATGGGGCCGGGACTAGCGGGAGAAATGAGCAGTTCTTC. Its protein is CASSQDGAGTSGRNEQFF.